The entry below describes one T cell receptor (beta chain). These data come from a study of T cell clones after liver transplantation. Study-wide background: In this trial, immunosuppression withdrawal was attempted within 2 years of liver transplant.

Repertoires were generated with immunoSEQ multiplex PCR, while TCRdb's copy carries only in-frame clones and drops some. Of 20,000 to 30,000 clones detected, approximately 71% appear once; the ten largest clones hold approximately 3%. There are 15 residues in the CDR3. Trimming cost V 1 base and J 6 bases, with 12 bases left between them. Per the germline V gene, CDR1 is LGHNA and CDR2 is YSLEER. The chain couples TRBV4-3 to TRBJ2-2; D gene uncertain. Source: CD4+ T cells from blood, taken before liver transplant. This receptor was identified in a human donor who received a liver transplant. CDR3: CASSQVEGAPGELFF. As DNA, the CDR3 is TGCGCCAGCAGCCAAGTTGAAGGAGCGCCCGGGGAGCTGTTTTTT.